What follows are 5 T cell receptor beta chains derived from one specimen sequenced in a study of long-term antiretroviral therapy in people with HIV. They ran version v3.0 of the immunoSEQ assay at survey level. The table came from immunoSEQ multiplex PCR; TCRdb's copy has only in-frame clones and leaves some out. This table holds some 19,000 clones, 87% found once. The sequenced sample was unsorted PBMCs, obtained 2.6 years after starting antiretroviral therapy. These TCRs come from a woman between 50 and 59 years old with HIV.

The gene calls are TRBV15 and TRBJ1-2; D is undetermined. Per the germline V gene, CDR1 is LNHNV and CDR2 is YYDKDF (reference sequence). Trimming stripped 0 bases from V and 11 bases from J, with 19 bases between. This CDR3 spans 15 amino acids. CDR3 sequence: CATSRDLGSSSPYTF. In DNA, the CDR3 is TGTGCCACCAGCAGAGATTTAGGCAGTTCGAGCCCTTACACCTTC. Drawing the rest from reference TRBV15 and TRBJ1-2, the complete variable domain is DAMVIQNPRYQVTQFGKPVTLSCSQTLNHNVMYWYQQKSSQAPKLLFHYYDKDFNNEADTPDNFQSRRPNTSFCFLDIRSPGLGDTAMYLCATSRDLGSSSPYTFGSGTRLTVV.

The chain employs TRBV2 and TRBJ2-7; perhaps TRBD1 as D (6 bases). This CDR3 comprises 14 residues. Germline V gives CDR1 SNHLY, CDR2 FYNNEI. Trimming left V 7 bases short and J 0 bases short, with 13 bases between. The CDR3 bases are TGTGCCAGCACAAGGACAGCGTCCTCCTACGAGCAGTACTTC. This encodes CASTRTASSYEQYF.

V and J are TRBV5-8 and TRBJ2-5; D may be TRBD1 (5 bases). Germline CDR1 and CDR2: SGHTS and YDEGEE. This CDR3 contains 14 residues. V was pared by 1 base and J by 2 bases, with 9 bases between. DNA of the CDR3: TGTGCCAGCAGCTTGCCAGGGAAACAAGAGACCCAGTACTTC. This gives the protein CASSLPGKQETQYF.

This chain links TRBV29-1 with TRBJ2-7; D is perhaps TRBD1 (7 bases). This CDR3 spans 14 amino acids. Trimming stripped 0 bases from V and 4 bases from J, with 13 bases between. Germline loops: CDR1 SQVTM, CDR2 ANQGSEA. The CDR3 spells CSVEEGRGVYEQYF. The CDR3 DNA sequence: TGCAGCGTTGAAGAGGGCAGGGGGGTTTACGAGCAGTACTTC.

The CDR3 sequence is CASSRRDSGTDTQYF. The CDR3 nucleotides read TGTGCCAGCAGCCGTCGGGACAGTGGCACAGATACGCAGTATTTT. This rearrangement joins TRBV5-4 to TRBJ2-3, with 7 bases fitting TRBD1. The CDR3 sequence is 15 residues long. J gave up 1 base and V 4 bases, and 6 bases lay outside the gene matches. The germline V gene encodes CDR1 SGHNT and CDR2 YYREEE (reference sequence).